Listed here are 5 T cell receptor beta chains from one sample, sequenced in a study of Ad26.COV2.S vaccination and SARS-CoV-2 variants. Described treatment: 15 to 20 received Ad26.COV2.S at low or high dose, single or two shots; a few received placebo; per-sample allocation not given. Vaccine and placebo recipients were sampled on day 63 after the first injection. Only in-frame clones appear in the TCRdb table, and some are missing; sequencing was by immunoSEQ multiplex PCR. The sample records hundreds of thousands of clones, roughly 90% being singletons. This specimen consisted of peripheral blood, obtained in a trial of Ad26.COV2.S vaccine versus placebo. The receptors stem from a person aged 18-60 years who received the Ad26.COV2.S COVID-19 vaccine or a placebo.

The V call is TRBV5-4, the J call TRBJ2-7; D remains unclear. This CDR3 has 14 amino acids. The V and J ends lost 0 bases and 3 bases respectively, with 10 bases between them. The germline gives CDR1 SGHNT, CDR2 YYREEE (reference sequence). This CDR3 is CASSLAPGSYEQYF. In nucleotides, the CDR3 is TGTGCCAGCAGCTTGGCACCTGGAAGCTACGAGCAGTACTTC.

The rearrangement joins TRBV5-5 to TRBJ2-7; TRBD1 agrees at 8 bases. This CDR3 has 14 amino acids. Germline values: CDR1 SGHKS, CDR2 YYEKEE (reference sequence). Trimming at V came to 4 bases and at J to 2 bases, leaving 5 bases not matched to a gene. The CDR3 loop is CASSAWTGTYEQYF. CDR3 bases: TGTGCCAGCAGCGCCTGGACAGGGACCTACGAGCAGTACTTC.

V gene TRBV10-3 combines with J gene TRBJ2-3; TRBD2 matches 9 bases. The CDR3 has 15 residues. Losses at the gene ends were 2 bases for V and 5 bases for J; bases not matched to a gene: 5. CDR1 is ENHRY, CDR2 SYGVKD, per germline. CDR3 sequence reads: CAISEDSGSGDTQYF. The CDR3 DNA sequence: TGTGCCATCAGTGAGGATAGCGGGAGTGGAGATACGCAGTATTTT.

This clone turned up a few times. The same CDR3 arises from other DNA sequences in this sample as well. The V call is TRBV15, the J call TRBJ2-2, with unresolved D. Looked up from germline, CDR1 is LNHNV and CDR2 is YYDKDF (reference sequence). Trimming took 0 bases from V and 3 from J, leaving 2 bases between them. This CDR3 has 13 residues. CDR3 amino acids: CATSRDYTGELFF. The CDR3 DNA is TGTGCCACCAGCAGAGATTACACCGGGGAGCTGTTTTTT. Full variable domain (outside the CDR3, taken from reference TRBV15 and TRBJ2-2): DAMVIQNPRYQVTQFGKPVTLSCSQTLNHNVMYWYQQKSSQAPKLLFHYYDKDFNNEADTPDNFQSRRPNTSFCFLDIRSPGLGDTAMYLCATSRDYTGELFFGEGSRLTVL.

The chain couples TRBV5-4 to TRBJ2-1; possibly TRBD1 or TRBD2 for D (5 bases each). V lost 0 bases and J lost 4, with 17 bases in between. The CDR3 sequence is 17 residues long. Germline values: CDR1 SGHNT, CDR2 YYREEE (reference sequence). CDR3 sequence reads: CASSLGFPRGRYNEQFF. In DNA, the CDR3 is TGTGCCAGCAGCTTGGGGTTCCCGAGGGGTAGATACAATGAGCAGTTCTTC.